One and the same sample provided the 8 T cell receptor beta chains below, sequenced in a study of graft-versus-host responses after intestinal transplantation (dated by TCRdb to the early 2020s). The library relied on the immunoSEQ multiplex PCR assay. The table was pulled from immuneACCESS by TCRdb, which kept in-frame rearrangements only. Such tables lose some clones; where checked, under half of the loss comes from unresolved V genes, and the rest has no known cause. The sample contains around 39,000 clones, just over 90% of them found a single time. The biggest ten clones account for 3.6% of the sample. This specimen consisted of PBMCs, obtained almost 750 days after intestinal transplantation. These receptors were obtained from a human patient who received an intestinal transplant, so some T cells may come from the graft donor.

The chain joins TRBV6-1 to TRBJ2-5, with TRBD2 matching 10 bases. With V trimmed by 4 bases and J by 4 bases, 6 bases remained unmatched. The length of the CDR3 is 15 residues. Germline lookup yields CDR1 MNHNS and CDR2 SASEGT. The CDR3 loop reads CASSALAGGVETQYF. CDR3 coding DNA: TGTGCCAGCAGTGCATTAGCGGGGGGAGTAGAGACCCAGTACTTC.

The V call is TRBV30, the J call TRBJ1-1; maybe TRBD1 (5 bases). The V end lost 3 bases, the J end lost 3 bases, and 38 bases lay between the germline ends. CDR3 size: 22 residues. CDR1 is GTSNPN, CDR2 SVGIG, per germline (reference sequence). The CDR3: CAWRSKGLFDWGGERDHTEAFF. As DNA, the CDR3 is TGTGCCTGGAGATCGAAAGGCCTGTTTGACTGGGGGGGTGAAAGGGACCACACTGAAGCTTTCTTT.

The V gene is TRBV11-2, the J gene TRBJ1-4; D is uncertain. This CDR3 is built from 15 residues. From germline, CDR1 is SGHAT and CDR2 FQNNGV. Trimming removed 1 base at V and 5 bases at J, with 11 bases between. CDR3 nucleotides: TGTGCCAGCAGCTTAGGCCGGGCCCCCAATGAAAAACTGTTTTTT. Translating gives CASSLGRAPNEKLFF.

This clone was seen a handful of times. The chain recombines TRBV5-1 with TRBJ2-1; D assignment may be TRBD1 or TRBD2 (5 bases each). The V end was cut by 0 bases, the J end by 0 bases, with 10 bases between. The germline gives CDR1 SGHRS, CDR2 YFSETQ. This CDR3 is built from 16 residues. CDR3 sequence (DNA): TGCGCCAGCAGCTTGGGAGGGGCTAGCTCCTACAATGAGCAGTTCTTC. Residues: CASSLGGASSYNEQFF.

The chain uses TRBV6-6 and TRBJ2-2; possible D gene TRBD1, 5 bases. Germline V gene sequence: CDR1 MNHNY, CDR2 SVGAGI (reference sequence). The CDR3 is 14 residues long. With 10 bases removed from V and 0 bases from J, the gap between germline ends came to 12 bases. The CDR3 DNA is TGTGCCATTAGAACAGGAGCGAACACCGGGGAGCTGTTTTTT. Residues: CAIRTGANTGELFF.

This clone has just one count. The gene calls are TRBV7-9 and TRBJ2-5; the D gene is possibly TRBD2 (6 bases). Per germline, CDR1 SEHNR and CDR2 FQNEAQ (reference sequence). The CDR3 sequence is 13 residues long. The V and J ends lost 4 bases and 5 bases respectively, with 11 bases between them. As DNA, the CDR3 is TGTGCCAGCAGCTGGGGCGGGATGGAGACCCAGTACTTC. Protein: CASSWGGMETQYF.

The V call is TRBV2, the J call TRBJ1-5; possible D gene TRBD1, 6 bases. Trimming removed 6 bases at V and 9 bases at J, with 18 bases between. The germline V gene encodes CDR1 SNHLY and CDR2 FYNNEI. This CDR3 comprises 14 residues. The chain's CDR3 is CASSRDTGRRPQHF. The CDR3 DNA sequence: TGTGCCAGCAGCCGGGACACCGGGCGGCGGCCCCAGCATTTT. Variable domain in full (rest from reference TRBV2 and TRBJ1-5): EPEVTQTPSHQVTQMGQEVILRCVPISNHLYFYWYRQILGQKVEFLVSFYNNEISEKSEIFDDQFSVERPDGSNFTLKIRSTKLEDSAMYFCASSRDTGRRPQHFGDGTRLSIL.

To note about this clone: In the same sample, other DNA sequences code for this CDR3. This chain joins TRBV2 and TRBJ2-5, with D uncertain. CDR3 size: 14 residues. The V gene's germline CDR1 is SNHLY and CDR2 FYNNEI. Trimming removed 2 bases from V and 7 bases from J, with 14 bases in between. In DNA, the CDR3 is TGTGCCAGCAGTGAACTGGGCCGCCCGGGGACCCAGTACTTC. Its protein is CASSELGRPGTQYF.